The rows below give T cell receptor beta chains drawn from one sample of a study of blood T cell repertoires in COVID-19. Sequencing used immunoSEQ multiplex PCR; TCRdb keeps in-frame clones, though not all of them. The sample carries approximately 90,000 clones, over 70% recorded once. The sample was peripheral blood. The origin of the receptors is a woman older than 75 with active or convalescent COVID-19. Both conserved end residues are part of each CDR3. The order of the fields is clone size, D gene, J gene, V gene, CDR3 protein, CDR3 DNA. The D gene is left open where the match is weak. Not all rows give a size; the values are once, few, many and, for expanded clones, a class.

clone size: once; D gene: TRBD1; J gene: TRBJ2-5; V gene: TRBV11-2; CDR3 protein: CASRGDRAQETQYF; CDR3 DNA: TGTGCCAGCAGGGGGGACAGGGCCCAAGAGACCCAGTACTTC
clone size: .; D gene: TRBD1; J gene: TRBJ2-1; V gene: TRBV24-1; CDR3 protein: CATSSSAGGVYNEQFF; CDR3 DNA: TGTGCCACCAGTTCATCGGCAGGGGGAGTCTACAATGAGCAGTTCTTC
clone size: .; D gene: .; J gene: TRBJ2-3; V gene: TRBV6-6; CDR3 protein: CASSYSGATDTQYF; CDR3 DNA: TGTGCCAGCAGTTACTCGGGGGCCACAGATACGCAGTATTTT
clone size: .; D gene: TRBD1; J gene: TRBJ2-1; V gene: TRBV2; CDR3 protein: CASRWDRVEEQFF; CDR3 DNA: TGTGCCAGCAGGTGGGACAGGGTAGAGGAGCAGTTCTTC
clone size: .; D gene: .; J gene: TRBJ1-1; V gene: TRBV6-5; CDR3 protein: CASTASGGNTEAFF; CDR3 DNA: TGTGCCAGCACCGCTTCGGGTGGGAACACTGAAGCTTTCTTT
clone size: once; D gene: .; J gene: TRBJ1-1; V gene: TRBV7-3; CDR3 protein: CASSLAPDNTEAFF; CDR3 DNA: TGTGCCAGCAGCCTAGCCCCGGATAACACTGAAGCTTTCTTT
clone size: .; D gene: TRBD2; J gene: TRBJ2-3; V gene: TRBV5-1; CDR3 protein: CASSFAGGSTDTQYF; CDR3 DNA: TGCGCCAGCAGCTTCGCGGGGGGGAGCACAGATACGCAGTATTTT
clone size: .; D gene: TRBD2; J gene: TRBJ2-7; V gene: TRBV19; CDR3 protein: CASSSPGLAEYEQYF; CDR3 DNA: TGTGCCAGTAGCTCTCCGGGACTAGCGGAGTACGAGCAGTACTTC
clone size: .; D gene: .; J gene: TRBJ2-1; V gene: TRBV2; CDR3 protein: CASRRDSNNEQFF; CDR3 DNA: TGTGCCAGCAGAAGAGACTCAAACAATGAGCAGTTCTTC
clone size: .; D gene: TRBD1; J gene: TRBJ2-1; V gene: TRBV7-7; CDR3 protein: CASSLGQGYVHEQFF; CDR3 DNA: TGTGCCAGCAGCTTAGGACAGGGATATGTTCATGAGCAGTTCTTC
clone size: .; D gene: TRBD1; J gene: TRBJ1-2; V gene: TRBV18; CDR3 protein: CASSPSWTGGYGYTF; CDR3 DNA: TGTGCCAGCTCACCAAGTTGGACAGGGGGATATGGCTACACCTTC
clone size: .; D gene: .; J gene: TRBJ2-3; V gene: TRBV5-1; CDR3 protein: CASSLDGVSGDTQYF; CDR3 DNA: TGCGCCAGCAGCTTGGACGGGGTTTCAGGAGATACGCAGTATTTT
clone size: .; D gene: TRBD1; J gene: TRBJ1-1; V gene: TRBV5-6; CDR3 protein: CASSPNRGKSTEAFF; CDR3 DNA: TGTGCCAGCAGCCCTAACAGGGGGAAGAGCACTGAAGCTTTCTTT
clone size: .; D gene: TRBD1; J gene: TRBJ1-1; V gene: TRBV6-2/TRBV6-3; CDR3 protein: CASSYSGQINTEAFF; CDR3 DNA: TGTGCCAGCAGTTACTCGGGACAGATAAACACTGAAGCTTTCTTT
clone size: .; D gene: .; J gene: TRBJ2-3; V gene: TRBV6-2/TRBV6-3; CDR3 protein: CASSSDRRVLDTQYF; CDR3 DNA: TGTGCCAGCAGTTCGGACAGACGAGTATTAGATACGCAGTATTTT
clone size: .; D gene: .; J gene: TRBJ2-5; V gene: TRBV5-1; CDR3 protein: CASSLGQKETQYF; CDR3 DNA: TGCGCCAGCAGCTTGGGGCAGAAAGAGACCCAGTACTTC
clone size: .; D gene: .; J gene: TRBJ1-5; V gene: TRBV28; CDR3 protein: CASSLRARGNQPQHF; CDR3 DNA: TGTGCCAGCAGTTTACGGGCCAGAGGGAATCAGCCCCAGCATTTT
clone size: .; D gene: TRBD2; J gene: TRBJ2-2; V gene: TRBV2; CDR3 protein: CASSQGTSGRSTGELFF; CDR3 DNA: TGTGCCAGCAGTCAGGGGACTAGCGGGAGGTCCACCGGGGAGCTGTTTTTT
clone size: .; D gene: .; J gene: TRBJ1-5; V gene: TRBV6-5; CDR3 protein: CASSRRQFNQPQHF; CDR3 DNA: TGTGCCAGCAGCCGCCGACAGTTCAATCAGCCCCAGCATTTT
clone size: few; D gene: .; J gene: TRBJ2-7; V gene: TRBV5-8; CDR3 protein: CASSLYRTEQYF; CDR3 DNA: TGTGCCAGCAGCCTTTACAGGACCGAGCAGTACTTC
clone size: .; D gene: TRBD1; J gene: TRBJ1-1; V gene: TRBV29-1; CDR3 protein: CSVLMTGGSTEAFF; CDR3 DNA: TGCAGCGTTCTTATGACAGGGGGTTCGACTGAAGCTTTCTTT
clone size: few; D gene: TRBD1; J gene: TRBJ1-1; V gene: TRBV19; CDR3 protein: CASSTAGGNPEAFF; CDR3 DNA: TGTGCCAGTAGTACCGCAGGGGGGAACCCTGAAGCTTTCTTT
clone size: .; D gene: TRBD1; J gene: TRBJ2-1; V gene: TRBV9; CDR3 protein: CASSVVGQGYNEQFF; CDR3 DNA: TGTGCCAGCAGCGTAGTGGGACAGGGCTACAATGAGCAGTTCTTC
clone size: .; D gene: TRBD1; J gene: TRBJ2-7; V gene: TRBV29-1; CDR3 protein: CSVVTGTAYEQYF; CDR3 DNA: TGCAGCGTTGTTACCGGGACAGCCTACGAGCAGTACTTC
clone size: .; D gene: TRBD2; J gene: TRBJ2-1; V gene: TRBV4-3; CDR3 protein: CASSQDSRAGGAYNEQFF; CDR3 DNA: TGCGCCAGCAGCCAAGATTCTAGGGCGGGGGGCGCCTACAATGAGCAGTTCTTC
clone size: .; D gene: .; J gene: TRBJ1-6; V gene: TRBV28; CDR3 protein: CASSLGAGMGSPLHF; CDR3 DNA: TGTGCCAGCAGTTTAGGGGCAGGAATGGGTTCACCCCTCCACTTT
clone size: .; D gene: .; J gene: TRBJ1-6; V gene: TRBV4-3; CDR3 protein: CASSQDGGLSPLHF; CDR3 DNA: TGCGCCAGCAGCCAAGACGGGGGTCTTTCACCCCTCCACTTT
clone size: .; D gene: .; J gene: TRBJ1-4; V gene: TRBV12-3/TRBV12-4; CDR3 protein: CASSFFREEKLFF; CDR3 DNA: TGTGCCAGCAGTTTTTTCCGGGAAGAAAAACTGTTTTTT
clone size: .; D gene: TRBD1; J gene: TRBJ2-7; V gene: TRBV5-6; CDR3 protein: CASRNRDRTYEQYF; CDR3 DNA: TGTGCCAGCAGAAATCGGGACAGAACCTACGAGCAGTACTTC
clone size: .; D gene: .; J gene: TRBJ2-2; V gene: TRBV3-1/TRBV3-2; CDR3 protein: CASRPEQGRELFF; CDR3 DNA: TGTGCCAGCAGACCGGAACAGGGCCGGGAGCTGTTTTTT
clone size: .; D gene: .; J gene: TRBJ2-2; V gene: TRBV7-3; CDR3 protein: CASREGANTGELFF; CDR3 DNA: TGTGCCAGCAGGGAGGGAGCGAACACCGGGGAGCTGTTTTTT
clone size: .; D gene: TRBD1; J gene: TRBJ2-2; V gene: TRBV15; CDR3 protein: CATSRNRGDGELFF; CDR3 DNA: TGTGCCACCAGCAGAAACAGGGGTGACGGGGAGCTGTTTTTT
clone size: .; D gene: .; J gene: TRBJ2-1; V gene: TRBV28; CDR3 protein: CASSGGGYEQFF; CDR3 DNA: TGTGCCAGTTCGGGAGGGGGCTATGAGCAGTTCTTC
clone size: few; D gene: TRBD1; J gene: TRBJ2-7; V gene: TRBV29-1; CDR3 protein: CSVEDQTRTGSYEQYF; CDR3 DNA: TGCAGCGTTGAAGATCAGACAAGGACAGGCTCCTACGAGCAGTACTTC
clone size: .; D gene: TRBD1; J gene: TRBJ1-3; V gene: TRBV23-1; CDR3 protein: CASSPRTGISGNTIYF; CDR3 DNA: TGCGCCAGCAGTCCTCGGACAGGAATCTCTGGAAACACCATATATTTT
clone size: few; D gene: .; J gene: TRBJ1-6; V gene: TRBV5-4; CDR3 protein: CASSYDRLYNSPLHF; CDR3 DNA: TGTGCCAGCAGCTATGACAGGCTGTATAATTCACCCCTCCACTTT
clone size: .; D gene: TRBD2; J gene: TRBJ2-1; V gene: TRBV4-1; CDR3 protein: CASSQEASGRVYNEQFF; CDR3 DNA: TGCGCCAGCAGCCAGGAAGCTAGCGGGAGAGTTTACAATGAGCAGTTCTTC
clone size: .; D gene: TRBD2; J gene: TRBJ2-3; V gene: TRBV5-1; CDR3 protein: CASSTTSGMTDTQYF; CDR3 DNA: TGCGCCAGCAGCACGACTAGCGGGATGACAGATACGCAGTATTTT